This T cell receptor (beta chain) is from a study of T cells in Graves' hyperthyroidism and ophthalmopathy. Study findings and constraints: Within blood appeared most thyroid clonotypes that had expanded above 0.001.

CDR1 and CDR2 from the germline V gene are MDHEN and SYDVKM. V trimming: 6 bases; J trimming: 2 bases; junction bases outside the gene matches: 7. The CDR3 is 15 residues long. This clonotype appeared a few times. What it recognizes is unknown. The authors deemed Graves' hyperthyroidism stable absent ophthalmopathy progression within 18 months. The study enrolled patients aged 18 to 65 with newly diagnosed hyperthyroidism of under 2 months' duration. Amplification of TCR beta CDR3 regions used RNA as the template. Primed by the HTBI set, a first-round RT-PCR was run on the TCR CDR3. TCRdb itself ran the multiplex PCR reads through MiXCR, one entry per CDR3 protein. The sample has some 770,000 distinct CDR3 sequences, 16% seen once; the top ten hold under 8.5%.

The gene calls are TRBV28 and TRBJ1-2; 9 nucleotides match TRBD1. Sequencing was done on a sample of blood. The receptor was isolated from a young man with Graves' hyperthyroidism. CDR3 sequence: CASRRLGQGNYGYTF. Here the CDR3 DNA reads TGTGCCAGCAGGAGACTGGGACAGGGAAACTATGGCTACACCTTC.